These 3 T cell receptor beta chains originate from one sample sequenced in a study of identifying expanded T cells in peripheral blood. Clones were read by immunoSEQ multiplex PCR, and TCRdb kept only the in-frame ones, dropping some. The table includes more than 85,000 clones, 88% detected once. Sequencing used blood. These receptors came from a person aged 18 to 75 in good health.

The V gene is TRBV28, the J gene TRBJ2-2, with D uncertain. Germline V gene data show CDR1 as MDHEN and CDR2 as SYDVKM. V was shortened by 6 bases and J by 5 bases, with 10 bases between the two germline ends. The CDR3 covers 13 residues. The CDR3 loop reads CASRQEGTGELFF. Here the CDR3 DNA reads TGTGCCAGCAGGCAGGAAGGGACCGGGGAGCTGTTTTTT.

DNA for the CDR3: TGTGCCGTAAACCGGGACAGGGTGGCTGAAGCTTTCTTT. Translating it yields CAVNRDRVAEAFF. The genes are TRBV6-7 and TRBJ1-1, with TRBD1 identical over 9 bases. TRBV6-7 is an ORF; its function is uncertain. V was pared by 11 bases and J by 6 bases, with 10 bases of the junction left unmatched. This CDR3 is 13 amino acids long.

The chain carries TRBV29-1 and TRBJ1-1, with a weak D call TRBD1 (5 bases). V lost 2 bases and J 4 bases, leaving 11 bases between the germline ends. The CDR3 has 13 residues. Looked up from germline, CDR1 is SQVTM and CDR2 is ANQGSEA. Written as DNA, the CDR3 is TGCAGCGTTGAACAGGGCTATACCACTGAAGCTTTCTTT. It translates to CSVEQGYTTEAFF.